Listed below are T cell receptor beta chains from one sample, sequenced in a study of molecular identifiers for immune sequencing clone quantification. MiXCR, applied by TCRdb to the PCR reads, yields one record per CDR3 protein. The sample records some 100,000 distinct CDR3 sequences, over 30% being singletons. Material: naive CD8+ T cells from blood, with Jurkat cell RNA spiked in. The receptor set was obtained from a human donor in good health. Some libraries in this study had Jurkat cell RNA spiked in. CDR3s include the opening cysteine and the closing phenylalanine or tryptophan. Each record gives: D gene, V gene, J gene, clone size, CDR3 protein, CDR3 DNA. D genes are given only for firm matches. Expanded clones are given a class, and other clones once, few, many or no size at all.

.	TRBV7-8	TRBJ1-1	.	CASSLRSGRNTEAFF	TGTGCCAGCAGCTTAAGGTCGGGGCGGAACACTGAAGCTTTCTTT
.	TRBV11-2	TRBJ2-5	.	CASGFGPKQETQYF	TGTGCCAGCGGCTTCGGGCCGAAACAAGAGACCCAGTACTTC
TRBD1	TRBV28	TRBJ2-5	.	CASSLLRTGEETQYF	TGTGCCAGCAGTTTATTGCGGACAGGGGAGGAGACCCAGTACTTC
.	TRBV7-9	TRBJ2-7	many	CASSGVYEQYF	TGTGCCAGCAGCGGGGTCTACGAGCAGTACTTC
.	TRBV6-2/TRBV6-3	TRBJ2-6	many	CASTDWSSGANVLTF	TGTGCCAGCACCGACTGGAGCTCTGGGGCCAACGTCCTGACTTTC
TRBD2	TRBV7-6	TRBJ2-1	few	CASSLGLWTAGLAGGDEQFF	TGTGCCAGCAGCTTAGGTTTGTGGACTGCGGGACTAGCGGGAGGAGATGAGCAGTTCTTC
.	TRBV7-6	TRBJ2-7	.	CASSIVDSHEQYF	TGTGCCAGCAGCATAGTCGACAGCCACGAGCAGTACTTC
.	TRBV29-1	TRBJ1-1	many	CSVVENTEAFF	TGCAGCGTTGTGGAGAACACTGAAGCTTTCTTT
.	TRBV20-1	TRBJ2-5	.	CSTPGRRETQYF	TGCAGCACCCCGGGGCGCCGAGAGACCCAGTACTTC
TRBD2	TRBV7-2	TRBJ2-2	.	CASSPRLGLNTGELFF	TGTGCCAGCAGCCCTCGACTGGGACTAAACACCGGGGAGCTGTTTTTT
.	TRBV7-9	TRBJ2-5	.	CASSEETQNF	TGTGCCAGTTCAGAAGAGACCCAGAACTTC
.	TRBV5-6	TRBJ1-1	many	CASSLAGAVLNTEAFF	TGTGCCAGCAGCTTGGCCGGCGCCGTCCTGAACACTGAAGCTTTCTTT
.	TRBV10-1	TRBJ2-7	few	CASSDGLGFYEQYF	TGCGCCAGCAGTGATGGTTTGGGATTCTACGAGCAGTACTTC
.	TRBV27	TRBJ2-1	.	CASSLSLRNEQFF	TGTGCCAGCAGTTTATCATTGCGTAATGAGCAGTTCTTC
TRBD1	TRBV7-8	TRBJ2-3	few	CASSLGNGGATGEDTQYF	TGTGCCAGCAGCTTAGGGAATGGGGGCGCGACAGGGGAAGATACGCAGTATTTT
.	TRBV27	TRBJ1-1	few	CASSLFGAEAFF	TGTGCCAGCAGTTTATTTGGCGCGGAAGCTTTCTTT
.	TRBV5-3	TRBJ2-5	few	CASPTRGAQYF	TGTGCCAGCCCGACCAGAGGGGCCCAGTACTTC
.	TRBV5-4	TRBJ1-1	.	CASSLGGLIGVNTEAFF	TGTGCCAGCAGCTTGGGAGGGCTGATAGGGGTAAACACTGAAGCTTTCTTT
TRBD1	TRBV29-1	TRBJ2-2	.	CSVEGGTGSGELFF	TGCAGCGTTGAGGGAGGGACAGGGTCCGGGGAGCTGTTTTTT
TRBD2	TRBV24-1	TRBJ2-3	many	CATSDAPSGDTQYF	TGTGCCACCAGTGATGCCCCTAGCGGCGATACGCAGTATTTT
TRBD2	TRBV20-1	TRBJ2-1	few	CSASGTSGDNEQFF	TGCAGTGCTTCCGGGACTAGCGGTGACAATGAGCAGTTCTTC
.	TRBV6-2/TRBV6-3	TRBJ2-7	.	CASSYAHEQYF	TGTGCCAGCAGTTACGCCCACGAGCAGTACTTC
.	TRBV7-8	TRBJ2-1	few	CASSLPGRLYNEQFF	TGTGCCAGCAGCCTCCCAGGGCGTCTGTACAATGAGCAGTTCTTC
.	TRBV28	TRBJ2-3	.	CASSLYPDGASADTQYF	TGTGCCAGCAGTTTATACCCGGACGGTGCTAGCGCAGATACGCAGTATTTT
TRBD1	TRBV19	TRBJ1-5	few	CASSWDSAWSNQPQHF	TGTGCCAGTAGTTGGGACAGTGCGTGGAGCAATCAGCCCCAGCATTTT
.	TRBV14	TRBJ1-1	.	CASSLEVGGGEAFF	TGTGCCAGCAGCCTAGAGGTTGGTGGGGGGGAAGCTTTCTTT
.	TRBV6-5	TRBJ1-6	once	CATSPQGASSPLHF	TGTGCCACCAGCCCTCAAGGCGCAAGCTCACCCCTCCACTTT
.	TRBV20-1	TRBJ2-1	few	CSATTYNEQFF	TGCAGTGCTACAACGTACAATGAGCAGTTCTTC
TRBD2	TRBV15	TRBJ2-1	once	CATSRDKGTSYQGQFF	TGTGCCACCAGCAGAGATAAGGGGACTAGCTATCAAGGGCAGTTCTTC
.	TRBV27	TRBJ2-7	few	CASSWSRTPSYEQYF	TGTGCCAGCAGTTGGTCCCGGACACCTTCCTACGAGCAGTACTTC
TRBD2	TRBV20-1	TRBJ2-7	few	CSAREGLADLFYEQYF	TGCAGTGCTAGAGAGGGACTAGCGGATTTATTCTACGAGCAGTACTTC
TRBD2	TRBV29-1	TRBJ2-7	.	CSVGGGSSYEQYF	TGCAGCGTGGGGGGAGGGAGCTCCTACGAGCAGTACTTC
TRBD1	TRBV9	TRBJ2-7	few	CASSSFNRGEQYF	TGTGCCAGCAGCTCCTTTAACAGGGGCGAGCAGTACTTC
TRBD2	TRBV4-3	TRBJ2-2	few	CASSQSLAGGVGELFF	TGCGCCAGCAGCCAAAGCCTGGCGGGAGGGGTCGGGGAGCTGTTTTTT
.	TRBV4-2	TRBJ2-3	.	CASSQDDRDYTDTQYF	TGTGCCAGCAGCCAAGATGACAGGGACTACACAGATACGCAGTATTTT
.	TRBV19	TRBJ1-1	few	CASSAHRTYTEAFF	TGTGCCAGTAGTGCACACAGGACCTACACTGAAGCTTTCTTT
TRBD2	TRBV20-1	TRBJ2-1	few	CSATETSGNNEQFF	TGCAGTGCTACCGAAACTAGCGGAAACAATGAGCAGTTCTTC
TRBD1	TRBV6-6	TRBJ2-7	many	CASSLTGTGRAEYF	TGTGCCAGCAGTCTCACCGGGACAGGGAGGGCTGAGTACTTC
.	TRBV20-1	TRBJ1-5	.	CSARARDRYNQPQHF	TGCAGTGCTAGAGCCCGGGACCGCTATAATCAGCCCCAGCATTTT
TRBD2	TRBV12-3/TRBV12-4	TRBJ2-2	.	CASSSGQGALGLAGGNTGELIF	TGTGCCAGCAGTTCCGGACAGGGGGCTTTGGGACTAGCGGGAGGGAACACCGGGGAGCTGATTTTT
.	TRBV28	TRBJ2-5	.	CASSVVLPVEPQYF	TGTGCCAGCAGTGTCGTGCTACCGGTAGAGCCCCAGTACTTC
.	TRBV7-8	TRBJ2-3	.	CASSFSGPSSTDTLYF	TGTGCCAGCAGCTTTTCAGGGCCCTCGAGCACAGATACGCTGTATTTT
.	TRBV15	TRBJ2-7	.	CATSRTPDSSYEQYF	TGTGCCACCAGCAGAACACCTGACAGCTCCTACGAGCAGTACTTC
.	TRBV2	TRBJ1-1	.	CASSEEPAEAFF	TGTGCCAGCAGTGAAGAACCCGCTGAAGCTTTCTTT
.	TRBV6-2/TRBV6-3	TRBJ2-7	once	CASSSIPSSLICCEQYF	TGTGCCAGCAGTTCTATACCGTCCTCCCTGATCTGTTGCGAGCAGTACTTC